This T cell receptor beta chain was sequenced during a study of blood T cell repertoires in COVID-19. About the study: Sites across the United States, Italy and Spain contributed samples from acute and convalescent COVID-19. The analysed material was cDNA or gDNA that came from T cells, B-cell-depleted T cells, or PBMCs.

In the authors' methods: Amplifying reference gene primers gave estimates of nucleated cell counts. TCRdb's table, derived via immunoSEQ multiplex PCR, lists solely in-frame clones and lacks some. V, J and clone size are taken as reported in that table, and D and trimming were inferred from the DNA itself. Of more than 200,000 clones in the sample, roughly 80% are singletons; the top ten hold under 5.5%. The sequencing sample was made of peripheral blood. The sequence was collected from a man aged 60-69 years with acute or convalescent COVID-19.

CDR3 sequence: CASTVAGGLYNEQFF. CDR3 coding DNA: TGTGCCAGCACCGTAGCGGGAGGACTATACAATGAGCAGTTCTTC. J is TRBJ2-1 and V is TRBV6-5; 10 bases are shared with TRBD2. V lost 7 bases and J lost 4; bases outside the gene matches: 7. The CDR3 length is 15 residues. CDR1 and CDR2 (germline): MNHEY, SVGAGI.